The rows below give T cell receptor beta chains drawn from one sample of a study of cytomegalovirus exposure and HLA in healthy donors. TCRdb keeps only in-frame clones here, not all; method: immunoSEQ multiplex PCR. The repertoire consists of approximately 200,000 clones, with 85% occurring once and the leading ten covering less than 2.5%. The sample taken for sequencing was PBMCs. These receptors were taken from a woman aged 45-59 years in good health and CMV-seronegative. The CDR3 runs from the conserved cysteine through the conserved F or W. The order of the fields is V gene, D gene, clone size, CDR3 protein. D genes are given only for firm matches. Size is stated for part of the rows, as once, few or many counts, or as a class when the clone is expanded.

TRBV28	TRBD1	.	CASSLWGRGNYQPQHF
TRBV18	.	.	CASSLNREGEKLFF
TRBV7-2	.	.	CASSLRQAPPGYF
TRBV5-1	.	.	CASSLDGRTYNEQFF
TRBV19	TRBD1	.	CASLTTGATEAFF
TRBV2	TRBD1	.	CASIPRDRAFF
TRBV7-9	.	.	CASSFSPGSNQPQHF
TRBV4-1	.	.	CASSQVIGPKSYEQYF
TRBV5-1	TRBD2	.	CASSLVGGRRQSGGELFF
TRBV5-4	TRBD1	.	CASTRGLDRGWDTEAFF
TRBV7-2	TRBD1	.	CASSFRLTGSNYEQYF
TRBV2	.	.	CASGLITDTQYF
TRBV6-1	.	.	CASSVLQGSQEYGYTF
TRBV5-4	TRBD2	few	CASSPRGLAGGNNYEQYF
TRBV19	TRBD2	.	CATNPAGAGDTQYF
TRBV7-2	TRBD2	.	CASSIGLANEQFF
TRBV7-9	TRBD2	.	CASSSLSGRAYEQYF
TRBV10-3	.	.	CASGKGPNSPLHF
TRBV27	.	.	CASSLEVGDSYEQYF
TRBV7-2	.	.	CASRAQGTTKETQYF
TRBV7-8	.	few	CASSLDAVGNTIYF
TRBV29-1	TRBD1	.	CSVPLQGAGEAFF
TRBV7-9	TRBD1	.	CASSPLLGDRRVGEAFF
TRBV11-2	TRBD1	.	CASSLSRPGQFNYGYTF
TRBV6-1	.	.	CASSVRGKLFF
TRBV28	TRBD2	.	CASSPYRERGRRNEQFF
TRBV29-1	TRBD2	once	CSVGLAGVRNEQFF
TRBV11-2	TRBD2	.	CASSLGGASGIPDTQYF